The T cell receptor (beta chain) under discussion was sequenced for a study of OX40 agonist ivuxolimab in advanced cancers. In the study overall: Every 2 weeks, patients got intravenous ivuxolimab at one of six dose levels (0.01-10 mg/kg). Study conclusions and caveats: The study did not work out the antigen specificity of the expanded peripheral T cells. Expanded clones belonging to CD8+ T cells outnumbered, on average, those of CD4+. The CD4+ and CD8+ T cells in the blood had expanded clonally by week 6 at 0.1 to 3.0 mg/kg.

In its sample, this clone was seen a few times. Its antigen is unknown. This table comes from immunoSEQ multiplex PCR, and its TCRdb copy is limited to in-frame clones, with some not included. The top ten clones hold 6.5% to 7.5% of a sample with 70,000 to 95,000 clones, roughly 83% of them seen once. The V gene end was trimmed by 0 bases and the J gene end by 3 bases; junction bases not matched to a gene: 6. Per the germline V gene, CDR1 is GTSNPN and CDR2 is SVGIG (reference sequence). The CDR3 totals 16 residues. The chain couples TRBV30 to TRBJ2-2; 8 positions agree with TRBD2. The sample here was CD4+ or CD8+ T cells sorted from blood, taken in a trial of the OX40 agonist ivuxolimab. The sequence came from an adult with an advanced solid tumor such as melanoma, head and neck, liver or kidney cancer. The CDR3 is CAWSVGLAGYTGELFF. The CDR3 DNA follows: TGTGCCTGGAGTGTAGGGTTAGCGGGGTACACCGGGGAGCTGTTTTTT.